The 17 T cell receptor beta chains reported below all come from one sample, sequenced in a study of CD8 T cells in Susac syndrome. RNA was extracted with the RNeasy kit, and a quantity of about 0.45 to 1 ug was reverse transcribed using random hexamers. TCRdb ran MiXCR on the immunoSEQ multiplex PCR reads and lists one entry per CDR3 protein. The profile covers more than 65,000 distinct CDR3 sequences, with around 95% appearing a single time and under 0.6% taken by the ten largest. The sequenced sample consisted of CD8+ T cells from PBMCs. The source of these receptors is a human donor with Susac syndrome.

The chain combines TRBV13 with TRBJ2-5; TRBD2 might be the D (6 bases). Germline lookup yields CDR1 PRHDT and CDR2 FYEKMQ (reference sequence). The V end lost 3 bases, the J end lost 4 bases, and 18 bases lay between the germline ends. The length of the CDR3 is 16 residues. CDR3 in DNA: TGTGCCAGCAGCTTTGAGCGGGCAGGACACGGAGAGACCCAGTACTTC. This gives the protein CASSFERAGHGETQYF.

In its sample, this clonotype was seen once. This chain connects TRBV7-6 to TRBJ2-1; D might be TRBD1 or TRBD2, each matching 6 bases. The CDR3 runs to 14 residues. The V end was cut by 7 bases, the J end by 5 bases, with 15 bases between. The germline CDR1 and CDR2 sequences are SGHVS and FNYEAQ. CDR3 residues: CASTLGGGHNEQFF. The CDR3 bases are TGTGCCAGCACCCTAGGGGGAGGCCACAATGAGCAGTTCTTC.

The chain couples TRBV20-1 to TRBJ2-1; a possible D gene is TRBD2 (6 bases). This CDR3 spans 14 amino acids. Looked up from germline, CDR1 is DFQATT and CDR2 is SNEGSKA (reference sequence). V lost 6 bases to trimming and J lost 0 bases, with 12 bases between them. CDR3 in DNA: TGCAGTGCCCCGGCGGGACGCTCCTACAATGAGCAGTTCTTC. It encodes CSAPAGRSYNEQFF.

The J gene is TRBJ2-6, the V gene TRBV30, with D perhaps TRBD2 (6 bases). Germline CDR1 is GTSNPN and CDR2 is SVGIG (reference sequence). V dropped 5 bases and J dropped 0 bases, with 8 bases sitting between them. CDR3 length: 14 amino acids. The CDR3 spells CAWSGGSGANVLTF. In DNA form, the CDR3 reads TGTGCCTGGTCCGGGGGCTCTGGGGCCAACGTCCTGACTTTC.

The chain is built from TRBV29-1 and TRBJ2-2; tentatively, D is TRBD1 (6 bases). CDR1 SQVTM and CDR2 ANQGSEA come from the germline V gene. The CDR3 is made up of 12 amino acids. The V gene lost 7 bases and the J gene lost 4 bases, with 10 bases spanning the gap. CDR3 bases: TGCAGCGCGACAGGTGCCACCGGGGAGCTGTTTTTT. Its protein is CSATGATGELFF.

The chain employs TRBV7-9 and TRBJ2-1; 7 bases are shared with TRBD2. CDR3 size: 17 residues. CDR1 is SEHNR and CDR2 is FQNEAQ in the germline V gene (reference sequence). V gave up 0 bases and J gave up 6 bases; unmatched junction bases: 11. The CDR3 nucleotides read TGTGCCAGCAGCTTAGCGATAGGGCCCACTAGCGCCAATGAGCAGTTCTTC. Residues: CASSLAIGPTSANEQFF.

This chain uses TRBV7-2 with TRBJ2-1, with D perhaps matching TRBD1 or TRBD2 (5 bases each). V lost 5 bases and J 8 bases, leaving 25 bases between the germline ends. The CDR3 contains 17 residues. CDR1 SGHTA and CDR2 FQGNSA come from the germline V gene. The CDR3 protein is CASSPPPRDGYWDEQFF. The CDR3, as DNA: TGTGCCAGCAGCCCTCCCCCCCGGGACGGCTACTGGGATGAGCAGTTCTTC.

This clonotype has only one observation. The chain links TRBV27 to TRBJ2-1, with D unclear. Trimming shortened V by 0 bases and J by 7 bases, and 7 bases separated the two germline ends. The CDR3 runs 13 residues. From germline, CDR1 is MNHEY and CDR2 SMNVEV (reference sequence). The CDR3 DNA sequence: TGTGCCAGCAGTTTATCGGTCGGAAATGAGCAGTTCTTC. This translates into CASSLSVGNEQFF.

The DNA for the CDR3 is TGTGCCAGCAGCGTTGGAGGGAATCAGCCCCAGCATTTT. It is translated as CASSVGGNQPQHF. This chain connects TRBV5-6 to TRBJ1-5; D call uncertain. Germline CDR1 is SGHDT and CDR2 is YYEEEE. This CDR3 comprises 13 residues. V dropped 4 bases and J dropped 4 bases, with 9 bases sitting between them.

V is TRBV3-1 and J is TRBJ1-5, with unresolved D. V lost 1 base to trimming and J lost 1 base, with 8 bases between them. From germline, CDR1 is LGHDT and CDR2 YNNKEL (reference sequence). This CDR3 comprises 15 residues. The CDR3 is CASSQAWGSNQPQHF. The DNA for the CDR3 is TGTGCCAGCAGCCAAGCTTGGGGAAGCAATCAGCCCCAGCATTTT. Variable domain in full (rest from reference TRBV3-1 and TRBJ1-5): DTAVSQTPKYLVTQMGNDKSIKCEQNLGHDTMYWYKQDSKKFLKIMFSYNNKELIINETVPNRFSPKSPDKAHLNLHINSLELGDSAVYFCASSQAWGSNQPQHFGDGTRLSIL.

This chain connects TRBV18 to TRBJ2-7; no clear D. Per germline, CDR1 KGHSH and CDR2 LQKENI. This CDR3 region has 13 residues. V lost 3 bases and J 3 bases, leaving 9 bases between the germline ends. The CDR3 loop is CASSPVGDYEQYF. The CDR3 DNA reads TGTGCCAGCTCACCCGTAGGAGACTACGAGCAGTACTTC. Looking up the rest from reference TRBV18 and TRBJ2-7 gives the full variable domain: NAGVMQNPRHLVRRRGQEARLRCSPMKGHSHVYWYRQLPEEGLKFMVYLQKENIIDESGMPKERFSAEFPKEGPSILRIQQVVRGDSAAYFCASSPVGDYEQYFGPGTRLTVT.

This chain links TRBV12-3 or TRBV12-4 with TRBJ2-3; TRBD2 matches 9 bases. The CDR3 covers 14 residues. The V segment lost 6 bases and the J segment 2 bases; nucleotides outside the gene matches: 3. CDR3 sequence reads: CASSRLADTDTQYF. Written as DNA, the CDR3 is TGTGCCAGCAGCCGACTAGCGGACACAGATACGCAGTATTTT.

CDR3: CATTRGGRADDEQFF. CDR3 sequence (DNA): TGCGCCACCACCCGGGGTGGGAGGGCCGACGATGAGCAGTTCTTC. The V gene is TRBV5-1, the J gene TRBJ2-1; the match to TRBD2 covers 7 bases. From germline, CDR1 is SGHRS and CDR2 YFSETQ. V lost 9 bases and J lost 8; bases outside the gene matches: 17. The CDR3 extends over 15 amino acids.

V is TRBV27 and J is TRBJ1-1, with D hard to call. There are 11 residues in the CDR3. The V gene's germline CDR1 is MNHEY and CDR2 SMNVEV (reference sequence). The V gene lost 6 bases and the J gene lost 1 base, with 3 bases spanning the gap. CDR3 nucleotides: TGTGCCAGCAGGAGGAACACTGAAGCTTTCTTT. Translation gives CASRRNTEAFF.

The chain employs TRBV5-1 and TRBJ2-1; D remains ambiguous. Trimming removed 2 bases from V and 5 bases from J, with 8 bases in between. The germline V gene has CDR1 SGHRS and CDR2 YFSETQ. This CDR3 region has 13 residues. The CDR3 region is CASSFGEDNEQFF. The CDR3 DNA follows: TGCGCCAGCAGCTTCGGCGAGGACAATGAGCAGTTCTTC.

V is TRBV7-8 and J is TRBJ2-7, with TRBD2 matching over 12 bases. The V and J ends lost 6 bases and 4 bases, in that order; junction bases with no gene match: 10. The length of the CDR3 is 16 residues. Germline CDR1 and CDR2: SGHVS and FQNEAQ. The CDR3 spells CASSRQTSGSLYEQYF. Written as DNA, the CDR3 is TGTGCCAGCAGTCGACAGACTAGCGGGAGCCTATACGAGCAGTACTTC.

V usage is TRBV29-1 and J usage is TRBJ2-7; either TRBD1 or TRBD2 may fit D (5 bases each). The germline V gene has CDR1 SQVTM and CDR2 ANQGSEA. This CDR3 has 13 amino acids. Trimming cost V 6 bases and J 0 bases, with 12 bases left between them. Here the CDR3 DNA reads TGCAGCGTAGGGACGGGGAGCTCCTACGAGCAGTACTTC. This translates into CSVGTGSSYEQYF.